These T cell receptor beta chains were read from a single sample in a study of blood T cells in healthy people across ages. TCRdb re-called the 5' RACE reads with MiXCR, one entry per CDR3 protein. The repertoire holds about 1.5 million distinct CDR3 sequences, with approximately 39% as singletons. Sequenced material: blood. These receptors were taken from a woman younger than 30 in good health. The CDR3 runs from the conserved cysteine through the conserved F or W. The order of the fields is CDR3 protein, CDR3 DNA, V gene, D gene, J gene, clone size. A D gene is named only where the DNA matches it firmly. Only part of the rows carry a size: once, few, many, or a class if the clone is expanded.

CDR3: CATSDRGLAGRSDTQYF; DNA: TGTGCCACCAGTGACCGCGGACTAGCGGGACGTTCAGATACGCAGTATTTT; V: TRBV24-1; D: TRBD2; J: TRBJ2-3; size: NA
CDR3: CASSQGTGIPYNEQFF; DNA: TGTGCCAGCAGCCAAGGGACAGGTATCCCCTACAATGAGCAGTTCTTC; V: TRBV3-1; D: TRBD1; J: TRBJ2-1; size: once
CDR3: CASSTTSGRAGEQFF; DNA: TGTGCCAGCAGCACTACTAGCGGGAGGGCCGGGGAGCAGTTCTTC; V: TRBV12-3/TRBV12-4; D: TRBD2; J: TRBJ2-1; size: NA
CDR3: CASSLWAGGGYTF; DNA: TGTGCCAGCAGTTTATGGGCAGGTGGTGGCTACACCTTC; V: TRBV27; D: NA; J: TRBJ1-2; size: NA
CDR3: CASRPTRQVNYGYTF; DNA: TGTGCCAGCAGGCCGACTCGACAGGTTAACTATGGCTACACCTTC; V: TRBV6-2/TRBV6-3; D: NA; J: TRBJ1-2; size: few
CDR3: CSAAPLAFRWYEQYF; DNA: TGCAGTGCTGCCCCACTAGCGTTCAGGTGGTACGAGCAGTACTTC; V: TRBV20-1; D: TRBD2; J: TRBJ2-7; size: few
CDR3: CASSQAVWETQYF; DNA: TGTGCCAGCAGCCAAGCCGTTTGGGAGACCCAGTACTTC; V: TRBV7-9; D: NA; J: TRBJ2-5; size: NA
CDR3: CASGGSRNEQFF; DNA: TGTGCCAGCGGGGGTAGCAGAAATGAGCAGTTCTTC; V: TRBV6-5; D: NA; J: TRBJ2-1; size: NA
CDR3: CAISEWTGANEQYF; DNA: TGTGCCATCAGTGAGTGGACAGGGGCGAACGAGCAGTACTTC; V: TRBV10-3; D: TRBD1; J: TRBJ2-7; size: NA
CDR3: CASSLADAGLNTEAFF; DNA: TGTGCCAGCAGCTTAGCGGACGCAGGCTTGAACACTGAAGCTTTCTTT; V: TRBV7-9; D: NA; J: TRBJ1-1; size: few
CDR3: CVSSQDSSGRGSYNEQFF; DNA: TGCGTCAGCAGCCAAGATAGTAGCGGGAGGGGCTCCTACAATGAGCAGTTCTTC; V: TRBV4-3; D: TRBD2; J: TRBJ2-1; size: once
CDR3: CASSLDRVGDTQYF; DNA: TGTGCCAGCAGTTTAGACAGGGTTGGAGATACGCAGTATTTT; V: TRBV12-3/TRBV12-4; D: NA; J: TRBJ2-3; size: NA
CDR3: CASSTDSPKRADTQYF; DNA: TGTGCCAGCTCAACGGACAGCCCGAAAAGGGCAGATACGCAGTATTTT; V: TRBV18; D: NA; J: TRBJ2-3; size: NA
CDR3: CASSPWDRGSNGYTF; DNA: TGTGCCAGCTCACCTTGGGACAGGGGTTCGAATGGCTACACCTTC; V: TRBV18; D: TRBD1; J: TRBJ1-2; size: NA
CDR3: CAVRRYLSYNEQFF; DNA: TGTGCCGTCAGGCGGTACCTCTCCTACAATGAGCAGTTCTTC; V: TRBV6-5; D: NA; J: TRBJ2-1; size: few
CDR3: CSVTPGHQRNEQYF; DNA: TGCAGCGTTACGCCGGGACACCAGAGGAATGAGCAGTACTTC; V: TRBV29-1; D: NA; J: TRBJ2-5; size: NA
CDR3: CASSVDGFLGTEAFF; DNA: TGTGCCAGCAGCGTAGACGGGTTCCTGGGGACTGAAGCTTTCTTT; V: TRBV9; D: NA; J: TRBJ1-1; size: few
CDR3: CASSIARLAVTGELFF; DNA: TGTGCCAGCAGCATTGCGAGACTAGCAGTCACCGGGGAGCTGTTTTTT; V: TRBV7-6; D: TRBD2; J: TRBJ2-2; size: NA
CDR3: CASSLEWTSRDEQYF; DNA: TGCGCCAGCAGCTTGGAATGGACTAGCAGGGACGAGCAGTACTTC; V: TRBV5-1; D: TRBD2; J: TRBJ2-7; size: NA
CDR3: CASSQDRERGDLQETQYF; DNA: TGCGCCAGCAGCCAAGATAGGGAACGGGGGGACCTCCAAGAGACCCAGTACTTC; V: TRBV4-3; D: TRBD2; J: TRBJ2-5; size: few
CDR3: CAWSAFLLRPEAFF; DNA: TGTGCCTGGAGTGCTTTCCTCCTCCGGCCTGAAGCTTTCTTT; V: TRBV30; D: NA; J: TRBJ1-1; size: few
CDR3: CASLWTSGTYEQYF; DNA: TGTGCCAGTCTCTGGACTAGCGGGACTTACGAGCAGTACTTC; V: TRBV2; D: TRBD2; J: TRBJ2-7; size: NA
CDR3: CASRLGPLRAEAFF; DNA: TGTGCCAGCAGACTCGGACCCCTGAGGGCTGAAGCTTTCTTT; V: TRBV12-3/TRBV12-4; D: NA; J: TRBJ1-1; size: NA
CDR3: CSVEDNSYEQYF; DNA: TGCAGCGTTGAAGACAATTCCTACGAGCAGTACTTC; V: TRBV29-1; D: NA; J: TRBJ2-7; size: many
CDR3: CSARDTGGRNEQYF; DNA: TGCAGTGCTAGAGATACAGGGGGCCGTAACGAGCAGTACTTC; V: TRBV20-1; D: TRBD1; J: TRBJ2-7; size: NA
CDR3: CSVVAGSVNEQFF; DNA: TGCAGCGTTGTTGCGGGGTCGGTCAATGAGCAGTTCTTC; V: TRBV29-1; D: NA; J: TRBJ2-1; size: NA
CDR3: CASSLSPGVKNIQYF; DNA: TGTGCCAGCAGTTTAAGCCCCGGAGTCAAAAACATTCAGTACTTC; V: TRBV12-3/TRBV12-4; D: NA; J: TRBJ2-4; size: few
CDR3: CSASPSGRVNEQFF; DNA: TGCAGTGCTAGCCCTAGCGGGAGGGTCAATGAGCAGTTCTTC; V: TRBV20-1; D: TRBD2; J: TRBJ2-1; size: NA
CDR3: CASSLGIRTGGGQFF; DNA: TGTGCCAGCAGCTTAGGGATCCGTACAGGGGGCGGGCAGTTCTTC; V: TRBV7-2; D: TRBD1; J: TRBJ2-1; size: NA
CDR3: CASVLGHQNEQFF; DNA: TGTGCCAGCGTTTTGGGCCACCAGAATGAGCAGTTCTTC; V: TRBV28; D: NA; J: TRBJ2-1; size: few
CDR3: CASASDMNTEAFF; DNA: TGCGCCAGTGCCTCGGACATGAACACTGAAGCTTTCTTT; V: TRBV5-1; D: NA; J: TRBJ1-1; size: NA
CDR3: CASSSDPPGGYNEQFF; DNA: TGTGCCAGCAGCTCAGACCCCCCAGGGGGGTACAATGAGCAGTTCTTC; V: TRBV11-3; D: NA; J: TRBJ2-1; size: NA
CDR3: CASSLYGSHYTF; DNA: TGTGCCAGCAGCTTATATGGCAGCCACTACACCTTC; V: TRBV7-2; D: NA; J: TRBJ1-2; size: NA